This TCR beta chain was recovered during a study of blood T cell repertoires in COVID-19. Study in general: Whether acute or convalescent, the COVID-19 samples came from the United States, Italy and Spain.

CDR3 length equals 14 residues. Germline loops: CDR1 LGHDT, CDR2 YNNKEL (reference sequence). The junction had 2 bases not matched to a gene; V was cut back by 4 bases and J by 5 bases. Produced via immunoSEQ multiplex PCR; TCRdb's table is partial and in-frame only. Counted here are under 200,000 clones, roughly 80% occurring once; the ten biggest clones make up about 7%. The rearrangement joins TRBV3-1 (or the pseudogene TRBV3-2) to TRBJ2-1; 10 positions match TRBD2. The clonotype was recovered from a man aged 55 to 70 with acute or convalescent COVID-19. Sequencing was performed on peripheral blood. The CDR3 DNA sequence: TGTGCCAGCAGCCTACTAGCGGGGAACAATGAGCAGTTCTTC. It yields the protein CASSLLAGNNEQFF.